These T cell receptor beta chains were read from a single sample in a study of CD4+ T cells in melanoma. Only in-frame clones appear in the TCRdb table, and some are missing; sequencing was by immunoSEQ multiplex PCR. The data hold about 5,000 clones, with about 70% observed a single time. Sequencing was performed on cells from a culture (not recorded whether cultured in vitro). Receptors were obtained from a human donor with melanoma. Each CDR3 is given with its conserved first and last residue. D genes are given only for firm matches. Not all rows give a size; the values are once, few, many and, for expanded clones, a class.

clone_size	j_call	d_call	v_call	cdr3_nt	cdr3_aa
-	TRBJ2-2	TRBD1	TRBV6-5	TGTGCCAGCAGTTACCTTGACAGGGTAGACGGGGAGCTGTTTTTT	CASSYLDRVDGELFF
-	TRBJ2-2	-	TRBV7-9	TGTGCCAGCAGCTGGGGACGCCTGAACACCGGGGAGCTGTTTTTT	CASSWGRLNTGELFF
-	TRBJ2-1	TRBD2	TRBV4-1	TGCGCCAGCAGCCAAGAGGCGACTAGCGGGGGGAGGAATGAGCAGTTCTTC	CASSQEATSGGRNEQFF
-	TRBJ1-2	-	TRBV28	TGTGCCAGCAGTACGACAGGCACCTATGGCTACACCTTC	CASSTTGTYGYTF
medium-sized	TRBJ2-1	TRBD2	TRBV6-6	TGTGCCAGCAGTCACGGGGGGGAGCAGTTCTTC	CASSHGGEQFF
few	TRBJ2-2	-	TRBV7-7	TGTGCTAGCAGCTTAGCCACGGGACCCGGGGAGCTGTTTTTT	CASSLATGPGELFF
-	TRBJ1-1	-	TRBV30	TGTGCCTGGAGTGTACACCGGAACACTGAAGCTTTCTTT	CAWSVHRNTEAFF
once	TRBJ1-5	-	TRBV18	TGTGCCAGCTCACCCGATCAGCCCCAGCATTTT	CASSPDQPQHF
-	TRBJ2-1	-	TRBV7-2	TGTGCCAGCAGCTTAGTCAGGGGCCCCTACAATGAGCAGTTCTTC	CASSLVRGPYNEQFF
-	TRBJ2-7	TRBD1	TRBV10-1	TGCGCCAGCAATCTGTTCTACGGGACAGGGTTTCACCCGACCTACGAGCAGTACTTC	CASNLFYGTGFHPTYEQYF
-	TRBJ1-2	-	TRBV5-4	TGTGCCAGCAGCTTGGATCCGCCAGGGAACTATGGCTACACCTTC	CASSLDPPGNYGYTF
large	TRBJ1-1	-	TRBV4-3	TGCGCCAGCAGCCAAGCTGGGAACACTGAAGCTTTCTTT	CASSQAGNTEAFF
-	TRBJ2-2	-	TRBV7-9	TGTGCCAGCAGCTTAGGGCAGGGAGTCACCGGGGAGCTGTTTTTT	CASSLGQGVTGELFF
medium-sized	TRBJ2-7	TRBD2	TRBV2	TGTGCCAGCAGCCACAGACTAGCGGGGGACCCGTACGAGCAGTACTTC	CASSHRLAGDPYEQYF